These T cell receptor beta chains were read from a single sample in a study of beta chain features in type 1 diabetes. Clones were sequenced by immunoSEQ multiplex PCR, and TCRdb holds only the in-frame ones, with some missing. The data contain fewer than 900,000 clones, about a sixth of them singletons. Sequenced material: naive CD4+ T cells from blood. These receptors were collected from a woman between 18 and 30 years old in good health. The CDR3 runs from the conserved cysteine through the conserved F or W. A D gene is named only where the DNA matches it firmly.

v_call: TRBV28; d_call: NA; j_call: TRBJ1-5; cdr3_aa: CASRGSLKPQHF
v_call: TRBV27; d_call: NA; j_call: TRBJ1-1; cdr3_aa: CASSSDDQGTYTEAFF
v_call: TRBV7-7; d_call: TRBD1; j_call: TRBJ2-5; cdr3_aa: CASSSDPARGETQYF
v_call: TRBV19; d_call: NA; j_call: TRBJ2-7; cdr3_aa: CASSQAVSSYEQYF
v_call: TRBV18; d_call: TRBD1; j_call: TRBJ2-5; cdr3_aa: CASSPSGTGGGETQYF
v_call: TRBV5-8; d_call: NA; j_call: TRBJ1-1; cdr3_aa: CASSLLGFRGNTEAFF
v_call: TRBV7-9; d_call: TRBD2; j_call: TRBJ2-2; cdr3_aa: CASRLTSLAGGLEELFF
v_call: TRBV6-5; d_call: NA; j_call: TRBJ2-5; cdr3_aa: CASSYMGGGKETQYF
v_call: TRBV18; d_call: NA; j_call: TRBJ2-5; cdr3_aa: CASSRRDEGAETQYF
v_call: TRBV7-9; d_call: TRBD1; j_call: TRBJ1-4; cdr3_aa: CASAVHQGDEKLFF
v_call: TRBV6-5; d_call: NA; j_call: TRBJ2-5; cdr3_aa: CASSFRAWGETQYF
v_call: TRBV4-3; d_call: TRBD1; j_call: TRBJ2-4; cdr3_aa: CASSQGTGGGIVKNIQYF
v_call: TRBV18; d_call: TRBD2; j_call: TRBJ2-7; cdr3_aa: CASSRASGDTYEQYF
v_call: TRBV7-2; d_call: NA; j_call: TRBJ2-2; cdr3_aa: CASSGGLSATGELFF
v_call: TRBV5-1; d_call: NA; j_call: TRBJ2-5; cdr3_aa: CASSLDFLNQETQYF
v_call: TRBV6-5; d_call: NA; j_call: TRBJ1-2; cdr3_aa: CASSLPHRESGYTF
v_call: TRBV5-1; d_call: NA; j_call: TRBJ2-1; cdr3_aa: CASSLESSYNEQFF
v_call: TRBV7-2; d_call: TRBD2; j_call: TRBJ2-3; cdr3_aa: CASSSTGTSGGASTDTQYF
v_call: TRBV5-4; d_call: NA; j_call: TRBJ2-2; cdr3_aa: CASSLNRGSNTGELFF
v_call: TRBV18; d_call: NA; j_call: TRBJ1-2; cdr3_aa: CASSPQSMGQVGYTF
v_call: TRBV7-2; d_call: NA; j_call: TRBJ2-7; cdr3_aa: CASSSLRRAGRRYEQYF
v_call: TRBV7-2; d_call: NA; j_call: TRBJ2-1; cdr3_aa: CASSLVLSDEQFF
v_call: TRBV6-1; d_call: NA; j_call: TRBJ2-3; cdr3_aa: CASRGSPTDTQYF
v_call: TRBV28; d_call: NA; j_call: TRBJ1-2; cdr3_aa: CASSLSTDGYTF
v_call: TRBV23-1; d_call: NA; j_call: TRBJ1-4; cdr3_aa: CASSPPRPEKLFF
v_call: TRBV5-1; d_call: NA; j_call: TRBJ2-1; cdr3_aa: CASSLNHEQFF
v_call: TRBV2; d_call: NA; j_call: TRBJ2-7; cdr3_aa: CASSEPRTYYEQYF
v_call: TRBV28; d_call: NA; j_call: TRBJ1-3; cdr3_aa: CASRAQVNGNTIYF
v_call: TRBV9; d_call: NA; j_call: TRBJ2-2; cdr3_aa: CASSSHPNTGTGELFF
v_call: TRBV10-3; d_call: NA; j_call: TRBJ2-7; cdr3_aa: CAIRISEAYEQYF
v_call: TRBV6-5; d_call: TRBD1; j_call: TRBJ1-4; cdr3_aa: CASSYWTGGQEKLFF
v_call: TRBV7-2; d_call: NA; j_call: TRBJ2-3; cdr3_aa: CASSLVRQAATDTQYF
v_call: TRBV20-1; d_call: TRBD1; j_call: TRBJ1-2; cdr3_aa: CSAGDSYGYTF
v_call: TRBV5-1; d_call: TRBD1; j_call: TRBJ2-7; cdr3_aa: CASSGLGQGVYEQYF
v_call: TRBV6-5; d_call: NA; j_call: TRBJ2-5; cdr3_aa: CASSSHGGGGQYF
v_call: TRBV18; d_call: NA; j_call: TRBJ2-2; cdr3_aa: CASSNTLDKNTGELFF
v_call: TRBV10-2; d_call: NA; j_call: TRBJ1-5; cdr3_aa: CASGWQSNQPQHF
v_call: TRBV7-9; d_call: NA; j_call: TRBJ2-1; cdr3_aa: CASSAWTGQRAEQFF
v_call: TRBV20-1; d_call: NA; j_call: TRBJ2-7; cdr3_aa: CSARSGNEQYF
v_call: TRBV29-1; d_call: TRBD2; j_call: TRBJ2-1; cdr3_aa: CSVVPPGTSGRAGYNEQFF
v_call: TRBV28; d_call: NA; j_call: TRBJ2-1; cdr3_aa: CASSFSNSYNEQFF
v_call: TRBV27; d_call: TRBD1; j_call: TRBJ1-2; cdr3_aa: CASSLTGTGDGYTF
v_call: TRBV19; d_call: NA; j_call: TRBJ2-1; cdr3_aa: CASSPQGGEQFF
v_call: TRBV15; d_call: NA; j_call: TRBJ2-2; cdr3_aa: CATSTGGANTGELFF
v_call: TRBV7-2; d_call: NA; j_call: TRBJ2-7; cdr3_aa: CASSLLQGPAYEQYF
v_call: TRBV2; d_call: NA; j_call: TRBJ2-1; cdr3_aa: CASSEGRNEQFF
v_call: TRBV6-5; d_call: TRBD2; j_call: TRBJ2-1; cdr3_aa: CASSTSGSNEQFF
v_call: TRBV5-1; d_call: NA; j_call: TRBJ2-3; cdr3_aa: CASSPGPGSTDTQYF
v_call: TRBV16; d_call: NA; j_call: TRBJ2-7; cdr3_aa: CASSQSQVSYEQYF
v_call: TRBV4-3; d_call: NA; j_call: TRBJ1-5; cdr3_aa: CASSQDPTLRCRGTDQPQHF
v_call: TRBV7-2; d_call: TRBD1; j_call: TRBJ1-5; cdr3_aa: CASSLNSGTGFAETQHF
v_call: TRBV7-9; d_call: NA; j_call: TRBJ1-2; cdr3_aa: CASGRQTVYGYTF
v_call: TRBV15; d_call: NA; j_call: TRBJ2-7; cdr3_aa: CATSRDRGTYEQYF
v_call: TRBV10-1; d_call: NA; j_call: TRBJ2-5; cdr3_aa: CASSEGGLQETQYF
v_call: TRBV11-3; d_call: NA; j_call: TRBJ2-1; cdr3_aa: CASSLEGYNEQFF
v_call: TRBV13; d_call: TRBD1; j_call: TRBJ1-1; cdr3_aa: CASSLSGDSEAFF
v_call: TRBV5-1; d_call: TRBD1; j_call: TRBJ2-3; cdr3_aa: CASSLATGGTDTQYF